These 17 T cell receptor beta chains originate from one sample sequenced in a study of monozygotic twins with inflammatory bowel disease. TCRdb re-called the 5' RACE reads and gives one entry per CDR3 protein, without DNA. The sample data list 300,000 to 400,000 distinct CDR3 sequences. The sequenced sample was blood. Receptors were obtained from a human donor with ulcerative colitis or Crohn's disease, or a healthy co-twin of an affected twin (not recorded which).

The chain is built from TRBV18 and TRBJ1-1; TCRdb selects TRBD1, and the lack of DNA leaves this call unchecked. The V gene's germline CDR1 is KGHSH and CDR2 LQKENI. The CDR3 runs to 14 residues. The CDR3 region is CASSRDRGDTEAFF.

The rearrangement uses TRBV5-6 and TRBJ2-1. In germline, CDR1 is SGHDT, CDR2 YYEEEE. CDR3 size: 17 residues. This CDR3 is CASSPTLSRTEADEQFF.

The chain combines TRBV5-5 with TRBJ2-7; as DNA is missing, the TRBD2 call by TCRdb cannot be tested. CDR3 length: 16 amino acids. Per germline, CDR1 SGHKS and CDR2 YYEKEE (reference sequence). The CDR3 here is CASSLSPGLDSYEQYF.

The chain carries TRBV10-3 and TRBJ2-1; TCRdb returns TRBD1, unconfirmable since there is no DNA. The CDR3 runs to 15 residues. CDR1 is ENHRY, CDR2 SYGVKD, per germline. The CDR3 protein is CAISEGTRDYNEQFF.

V usage is TRBV20-1 and J usage is TRBJ2-1; TCRdb lists TRBD2, though no DNA is available to test this call. The CDR3 totals 18 residues. Germline-derived CDR1 and CDR2 are DFQATT and SNEGSKA (reference sequence). CDR3 sequence reads: CSAGRMDGSGGSYNEQFF.

The chain has TRBV6-5 and TRBJ2-1. CDR1 and CDR2 (germline): MNHEY, SVGAGI. CDR3 length: 13 residues. This chain's CDR3 is CATLQGGNNEQFF.

The chain has TRBV29-1 and TRBJ2-1; the TCRdb call, TRBD1, lacks DNA for checking. The CDR3 has 13 residues. Germline CDR1 and CDR2: SQVTM and ANQGSEA. CDR3 residues: CSVEGRGYNEQFF.

The chain uses TRBV3-1 and TRBJ2-2. The CDR3 length is 16 residues. Germline-derived CDR1 and CDR2 are LGHDT and YNNKEL (reference sequence). This chain's CDR3 is CASSRKISANTGELFF.

The J gene is TRBJ2-1, the V gene TRBV19; there is no DNA to check the TCRdb D call of TRBD1. CDR3 length: 14 amino acids. Germline CDR1 LNHDA, CDR2 SQIVND (reference sequence). The CDR3 sequence is CASSEGFGSNEQFF.

The V call is TRBV6-1, the J call TRBJ1-2; the TCRdb call, TRBD1, lacks DNA for checking. CDR3 length: 15 residues. Germline values: CDR1 MNHNS, CDR2 SASEGT. CDR3 in amino acids: CASRQDRGQGKGYTF.

The chain recombines TRBV27 with TRBJ2-7; lacking DNA, the TRBD2 call made by TCRdb goes unchecked. CDR3 size: 16 residues. Germline V gives CDR1 MNHEY, CDR2 SMNVEV (reference sequence). CDR3 amino acids: CASSPGRGGGYYEQYF.

This sequence joins TRBV7-9 and TRBJ2-1; TCRdb proposes TRBD1, but this gene call is untestable without DNA. Germline V gives CDR1 SEHNR, CDR2 FQNEAQ (reference sequence). This CDR3 contains 13 residues. The CDR3 loop reads CASSPIGQYEQFF.

This chain connects TRBV20-1 to TRBJ2-1; checking the TCRdb D call of TRBD2 is not possible without DNA. This CDR3 spans 14 amino acids. CDR1 DFQATT and CDR2 SNEGSKA come from the germline V gene (reference sequence). The CDR3 is CSASGTNDYREQFF.

The chain employs TRBV4-1 and TRBJ2-1; TCRdb selects TRBD1, and the lack of DNA leaves this call unchecked. Germline assignment: CDR1 MGHRA and CDR2 YSYEKL. The length of the CDR3 is 14 residues. The CDR3 region is CASSRGGNYNEQFF.

The V and J genes are TRBV20-1 and TRBJ2-7; TCRdb gives TRBD1 as the D gene, but with no DNA this cannot be confirmed. The CDR3 is 13 amino acids. CDR1 is DFQATT and CDR2 is SNEGSKA in the germline V gene (reference sequence). This chain's CDR3 is CSATRDRGYEQYF.

CDR3: CASSSEEGNTEAFF. V gene TRBV28 combines with J gene TRBJ1-1. CDR3 length: 14 amino acids. Germline loops: CDR1 MDHEN, CDR2 SYDVKM.

The chain recombines TRBV20-1 with TRBJ2-3. The CDR3 runs to 15 residues. From germline, CDR1 is DFQATT and CDR2 SNEGSKA (reference sequence). The CDR3 reads CSALDVRVLTDTQYF.